These 13 T cell receptor beta chains share one sample of origin, sequenced in a study of T cell responses to AZD1222 COVID-19 vaccine. Sequencing used immunoSEQ multiplex PCR; TCRdb keeps in-frame clones, though not all of them. The sample lists some 160,000 clones; more than 85% were seen once. The input for sequencing was peripheral blood, taken on day 0 of AZD1222 vaccination. These receptor sequences come from an adult in good health.

The J gene is TRBJ1-1, the V gene TRBV6-5; 7 bases are shared with TRBD1. The CDR3 loop spans 15 amino acids. V gave up 2 bases and J gave up 0 bases; unmatched junction bases: 3. Germline assignment: CDR1 MNHEY and CDR2 SVGAGI. CDR3 sequence (DNA): TGTGCCAGCAGTTACGGAGACAGGGTGAACACTGAAGCTTTCTTT. Protein product: CASSYGDRVNTEAFF.

As regards this clone: The germline gene is not matched at one end of the junction; a read error may be the cause. The chain combines TRBV30 with TRBJ1-1; D gene uncertain. The germline gives CDR1 GTSNPN, CDR2 SVGIG (reference sequence). This CDR3 comprises 13 residues. The CDR3 region is CAWSIDPNSEAFF. In nucleotides, the CDR3 is TGTGCCTGGAGTATCGACCCGAACTCTGAAGCTTTCTTT. The full variable domain, completed using reference TRBV30 and TRBJ1-1, is SQTIHQWPATLVQPVGSPLSLECTVEGTSNPNLYWYRQAAGRGLQLLFYSVGIGQISSEVPQNLSASRPQDRQFILSSKKLLLSDSGFYLCAWSIDPNSEAFFGQGTRLTVV.

This clone was counted only a few times. The chain is built from TRBV28 and TRBJ1-4; the D is unclear. The germline gives CDR1 MDHEN, CDR2 SYDVKM. V was trimmed by 6 bases and J by 5 bases, leaving 13 bases between them. This CDR3 region has 14 residues. The CDR3 sequence: CASSQTYLNEKLFF. DNA of the CDR3: TGTGCCAGCAGCCAGACCTACCTAAATGAAAAACTGTTTTTT. The full variable domain, with the rest looked up from reference TRBV28 and TRBJ1-4, is DVKVTQSSRYLVKRTGEKVFLECVQDMDHENMFWYRQDPGLGLRLIYFSYDVKMKEKGDIPEGYSVSREKKERFSLILESASTNQTSMYLCASSQTYLNEKLFFGSGTQLSVL.

The chain combines TRBV3-1 (or the pseudogene TRBV3-2) with TRBJ2-7, with 10 bases lining up with TRBD2. The trim removed 4 bases at V and 3 bases at J, leaving 9 bases unmatched. There are 16 residues in the CDR3. Germline CDR1 LGHDT, CDR2 YNNKEL (reference sequence). CDR3 sequence reads: CASSLGTSGAFYEQYF. CDR3 DNA sequence: TGTGCCAGCAGCCTTGGTACTAGCGGGGCATTCTACGAGCAGTACTTC.

This clone was picked up a small number of times. V and J are TRBV5-1 and TRBJ1-4, with 10 bases matching TRBD1. The V gene end was trimmed by 4 bases and the J gene end by 7 bases; junction bases not matched to a gene: 10. CDR1 is SGHRS, CDR2 YFSETQ, per germline. This CDR3 has 16 amino acids. The CDR3 here is CASSPYQDRGPEKLFF. In nucleotides, the CDR3 is TGCGCCAGCAGCCCGTACCAAGACAGGGGGCCTGAAAAACTGTTTTTT. The full variable domain, with the rest looked up from reference TRBV5-1 and TRBJ1-4, is KAGVTQTPRYLIKTRGQQVTLSCSPISGHRSVSWYQQTPGQGLQFLFEYFSETQRNKGNFPGRFSGRQFSNSRSEMNVSTLELGDSALYLCASSPYQDRGPEKLFFGSGTQLSVL.

This clone was counted a few times. J is TRBJ1-5 and V is TRBV28; D gene ambiguous. The CDR3 loop spans 13 amino acids. Between the trimmed V and J ends, which lost 2 bases and 11 bases, there was a span of 13 bases. Germline V gene sequence: CDR1 MDHEN, CDR2 SYDVKM. CDR3 DNA sequence: TGTGCCAGCAGTTTACCCGGTCTGATGTCCCAGCATTTT. Translation gives CASSLPGLMSQHF. Filled out from reference TRBV28 and TRBJ1-5, the complete variable domain reads DVKVTQSSRYLVKRTGEKVFLECVQDMDHENMFWYRQDPGLGLRLIYFSYDVKMKEKGDIPEGYSVSREKKERFSLILESASTNQTSMYLCASSLPGLMSQHFGDGTRLSIL.

The rearrangement uses TRBV18 and TRBJ1-3; no clear D gene. Germline V lookup: CDR1 KGHSH, CDR2 LQKENI. Trimming took 4 bases from V and 3 from J, leaving 16 bases between them. The CDR3 contains 16 residues. The CDR3 sequence: CASSLDRVSNGNTIYF. In nucleotides, the CDR3 is TGTGCCAGCTCACTCGACCGGGTTTCAAATGGAAACACCATATATTTT.

V and J are TRBV12-3 or TRBV12-4 and TRBJ1-1; D gene uncertain. The CDR3 covers 13 residues. V shed 5 bases and J shed 1 base, with 8 bases lying between them. CDR3 sequence reads: CASSPPKNTEAFF. The CDR3, as DNA: TGTGCCAGCAGTCCGCCCAAGAACACTGAAGCTTTCTTT.

The gene calls are TRBV19 and TRBJ1-5, with D uncertain. Germline CDR1 reads LNHDA; CDR2 reads SQIVND (reference sequence). The V and J ends lost 3 bases and 2 bases respectively, with 11 bases between them. This CDR3 has 15 amino acids. The CDR3 sequence is CASSIYGQGNQPQHF. In nucleotides, the CDR3 is TGTGCCAGTAGTATTTACGGGCAGGGCAATCAGCCCCAGCATTTT.

In this sample, this clone turned up once. This chain uses TRBV3-1 (or the pseudogene TRBV3-2) with TRBJ1-1; D possibly corresponds to TRBD1 (6 bases). V lost 3 bases, J lost 4 bases, and 15 bases lay in between. Germline loops: CDR1 LGHDT, CDR2 YNNKEL (reference sequence). The CDR3 extends over 15 amino acids. CDR3 coding DNA: TGTGCCAGCAGCCAGTGGGGGCGTTGGGGCACTGAAGCTTTCTTT. Its translation is CASSQWGRWGTEAFF.

The V and J genes are TRBV6-5 and TRBJ1-2, with D perhaps TRBD1 (6 bases). Germline V gene sequence: CDR1 MNHEY, CDR2 SVGAGI. The CDR3 is made up of 13 amino acids. V dropped 8 bases and J dropped 4 bases, with 14 bases sitting between them. The CDR3 coding sequence is TGTGCCAGCGTCTGGGGGGCGAGCTATGGCTACACCTTC. Protein product: CASVWGASYGYTF.

The chain joins TRBV18 to TRBJ1-2, with no clear D. Germline loops: CDR1 KGHSH, CDR2 LQKENI. The CDR3 has 11 residues. Trimming removed 2 bases at V and 7 bases at J, with 5 bases between. The CDR3 coding sequence is TGTGCCAGCTCACCAGGAACTGGCTACACCTTC. The encoded protein is CASSPGTGYTF.

The rearrangement uses TRBV11-1 and TRBJ2-5, with 8 bases aligning to TRBD2. The CDR3 is made up of 16 amino acids. V lost 1 base to trimming and J lost 4 bases; unmatched junction nucleotides: 8. Germline CDR1 reads SGHAT; CDR2 reads FQDESV (reference sequence). The CDR3 loop is CASSLVAGRSGETQYF. In nucleotides, the CDR3 is TGTGCCAGCAGCTTAGTAGCGGGGAGATCTGGAGAGACCCAGTACTTC.